This TCR beta chain emerged from a study of shared clonotypes between healthy human individuals. Naive CD8 populations comprised CD45RO-negative cells positively selected for CCR7, excluding terminally differentiated effector memory CD45RA+ cells. Libraries were prepared by immunoSEQ multiplex PCR; TCRdb keeps only in-frame clonotypes and omits some of them. The table includes under 700,000 clones, about 95% detected once. Germline V gene lookup returns CDR1 SGDLS and CDR2 YYNGEE. With 3 bases clipped from V and 3 bases from J, the junction kept 7 bases outside the gene matches. CDR3 length: 15 amino acids.

The chain combines TRBV9 with TRBJ2-3, with TRBD1 identical over 7 bases. The receptor comes from a woman aged 30 to 39 in good health. The sample comprised naive CD8+ T cells sorted from blood. CDR3 in DNA: TGTGCCAGCAGCGCAGTGGCAGGGGGTACAGATACGCAGTATTTT. Amino acid sequence: CASSAVAGGTDTQYF.